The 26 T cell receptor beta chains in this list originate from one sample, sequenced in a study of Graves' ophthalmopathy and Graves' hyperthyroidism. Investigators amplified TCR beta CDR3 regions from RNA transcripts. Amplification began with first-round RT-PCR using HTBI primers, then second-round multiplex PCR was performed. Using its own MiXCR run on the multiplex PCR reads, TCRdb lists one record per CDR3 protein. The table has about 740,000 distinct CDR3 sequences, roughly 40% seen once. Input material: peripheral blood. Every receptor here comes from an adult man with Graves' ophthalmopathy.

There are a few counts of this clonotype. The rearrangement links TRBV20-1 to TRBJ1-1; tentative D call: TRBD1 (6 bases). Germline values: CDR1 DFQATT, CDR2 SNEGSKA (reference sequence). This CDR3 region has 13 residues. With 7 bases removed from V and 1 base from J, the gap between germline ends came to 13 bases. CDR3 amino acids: CSGTGHRNTEAFF. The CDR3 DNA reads TGCAGTGGGACGGGACACCGGAACACTGAAGCTTTCTTT.

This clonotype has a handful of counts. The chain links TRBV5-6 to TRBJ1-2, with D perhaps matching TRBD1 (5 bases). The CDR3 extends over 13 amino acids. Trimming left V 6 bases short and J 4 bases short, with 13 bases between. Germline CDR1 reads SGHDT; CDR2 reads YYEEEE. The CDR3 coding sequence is TGTGCCAGCATCCCGGGGCGCGGCTATGGCTACACCTTC. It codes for CASIPGRGYGYTF.

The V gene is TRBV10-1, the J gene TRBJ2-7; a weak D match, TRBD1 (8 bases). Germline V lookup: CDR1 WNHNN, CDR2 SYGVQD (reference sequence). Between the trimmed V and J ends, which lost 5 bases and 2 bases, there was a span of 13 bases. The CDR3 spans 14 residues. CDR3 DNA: TGCGCCAGCAGTCGGGGGGACAGGACCTACGAGCAGTACTTC. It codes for CASSRGDRTYEQYF.

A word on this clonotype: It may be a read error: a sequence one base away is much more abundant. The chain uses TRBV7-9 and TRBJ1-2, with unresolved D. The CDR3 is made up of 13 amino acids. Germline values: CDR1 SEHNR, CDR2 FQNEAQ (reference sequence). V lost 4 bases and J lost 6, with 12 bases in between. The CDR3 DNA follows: TGTGCCAGCAGCTACCCAACAGCGCATGGCTACACCTTC. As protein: CASSYPTAHGYTF.

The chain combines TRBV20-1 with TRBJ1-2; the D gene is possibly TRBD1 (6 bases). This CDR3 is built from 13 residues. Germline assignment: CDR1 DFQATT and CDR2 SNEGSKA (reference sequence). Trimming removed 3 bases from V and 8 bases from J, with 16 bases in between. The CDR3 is CSASLAGVGGYTF. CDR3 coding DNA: TGCAGTGCTAGTCTGGCAGGGGTCGGAGGCTACACCTTC.

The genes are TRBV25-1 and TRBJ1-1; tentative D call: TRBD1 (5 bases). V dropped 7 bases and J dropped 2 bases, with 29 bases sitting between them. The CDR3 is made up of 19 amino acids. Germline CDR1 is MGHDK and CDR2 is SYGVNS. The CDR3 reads CASNSYIGIRQGINTEAFF. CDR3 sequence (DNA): TGTGCCAGCAACAGTTACATCGGGATCAGGCAGGGAATAAACACTGAAGCTTTCTTT.

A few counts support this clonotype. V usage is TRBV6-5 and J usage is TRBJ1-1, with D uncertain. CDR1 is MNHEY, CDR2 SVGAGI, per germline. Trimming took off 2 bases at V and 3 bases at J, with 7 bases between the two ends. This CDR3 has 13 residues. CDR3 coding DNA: TGTGCCAGCAGTTACGCTCGATACACTGAAGCTTTCTTT. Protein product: CASSYARYTEAFF.

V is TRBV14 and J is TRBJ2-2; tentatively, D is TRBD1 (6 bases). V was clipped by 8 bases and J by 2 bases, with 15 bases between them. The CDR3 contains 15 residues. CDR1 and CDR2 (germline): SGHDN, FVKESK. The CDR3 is CASSRRQDNTGELFF. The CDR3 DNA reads TGTGCCAGCTCCCGAAGACAGGACAACACCGGGGAGCTGTTTTTT. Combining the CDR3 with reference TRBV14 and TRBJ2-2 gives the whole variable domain EAGVTQFPSHSVIEKGQTVTLRCDPISGHDNLYWYRRVMGKEIKFLLHFVKESKQDESGMPNNRFLAERTGGTYSTLKVQPAELEDSGVYFCASSRRQDNTGELFFGEGSRLTVL.

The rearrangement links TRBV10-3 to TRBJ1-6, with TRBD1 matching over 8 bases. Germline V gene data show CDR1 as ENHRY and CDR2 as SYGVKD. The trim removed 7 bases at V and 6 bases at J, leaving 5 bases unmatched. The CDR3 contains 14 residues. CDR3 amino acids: CAITSDRANSPLHF. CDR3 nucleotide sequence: TGTGCCATCACCTCGGACAGGGCTAATTCACCCCTCCACTTT.

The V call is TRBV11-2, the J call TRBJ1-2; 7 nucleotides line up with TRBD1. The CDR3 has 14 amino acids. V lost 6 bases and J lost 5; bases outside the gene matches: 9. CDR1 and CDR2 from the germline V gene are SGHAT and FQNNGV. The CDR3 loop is CASSHWTGPYGYTF. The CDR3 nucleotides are TGTGCCAGCAGTCATTGGACAGGTCCTTATGGCTACACCTTC.

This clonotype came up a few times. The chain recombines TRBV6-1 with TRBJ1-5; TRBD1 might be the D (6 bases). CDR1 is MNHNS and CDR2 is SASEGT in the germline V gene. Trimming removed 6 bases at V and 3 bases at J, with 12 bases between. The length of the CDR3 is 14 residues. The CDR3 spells CASRGGGINQPQHF. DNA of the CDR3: TGTGCCAGCAGGGGAGGGGGTATCAATCAGCCCCAGCATTTT.

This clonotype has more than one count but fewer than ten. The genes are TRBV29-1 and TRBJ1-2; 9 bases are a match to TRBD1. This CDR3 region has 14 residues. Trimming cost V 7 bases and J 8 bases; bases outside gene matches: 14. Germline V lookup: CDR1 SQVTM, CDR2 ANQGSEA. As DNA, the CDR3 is TGCAGCGCCTCCGGGACAGGGAGTTTAGGAGGCTACACCTTC. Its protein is CSASGTGSLGGYTF.

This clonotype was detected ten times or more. The CDR3 here is CASSSRGETQYF. DNA of the CDR3: TGTGCCAGTAGTAGCAGGGGAGAGACCCAGTACTTC. The chain employs TRBV19 and TRBJ2-5; tentatively, D is TRBD1 (6 bases). The CDR3 totals 12 residues. Looked up from germline, CDR1 is LNHDA and CDR2 is SQIVND (reference sequence). The V end was cut by 4 bases, the J end by 4 bases, with 7 bases between.

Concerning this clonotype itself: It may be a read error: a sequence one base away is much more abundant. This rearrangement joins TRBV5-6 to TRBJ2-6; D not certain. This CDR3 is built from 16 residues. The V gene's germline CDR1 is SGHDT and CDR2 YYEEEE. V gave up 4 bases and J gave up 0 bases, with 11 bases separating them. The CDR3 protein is CASSLVRTSGANVLTF. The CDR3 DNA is TGTGCCAGCAGCCTCGTACGGACCTCTGGGGCCAACGTCCTGACTTTC.

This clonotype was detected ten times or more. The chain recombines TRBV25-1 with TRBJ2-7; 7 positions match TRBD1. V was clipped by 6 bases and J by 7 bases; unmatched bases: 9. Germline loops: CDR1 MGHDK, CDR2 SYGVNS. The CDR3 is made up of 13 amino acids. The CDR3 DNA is TGTGCCAGCAGCGGACAGGAGCTGAAGGAGCAGTACTTC. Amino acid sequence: CASSGQELKEQYF.

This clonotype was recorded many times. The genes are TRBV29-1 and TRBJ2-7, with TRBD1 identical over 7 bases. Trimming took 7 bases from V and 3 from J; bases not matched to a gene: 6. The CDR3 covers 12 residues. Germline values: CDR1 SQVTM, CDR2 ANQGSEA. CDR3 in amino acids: CSAWTGNYEQYF. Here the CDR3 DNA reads TGCAGCGCTTGGACAGGAAACTACGAGCAGTACTTC.

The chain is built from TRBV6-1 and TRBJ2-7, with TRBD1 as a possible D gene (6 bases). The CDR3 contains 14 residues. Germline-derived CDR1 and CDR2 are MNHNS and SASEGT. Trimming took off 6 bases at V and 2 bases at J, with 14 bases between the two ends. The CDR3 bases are TGTGCCAGCAGGGACAGTTCCATCCCCTACGAGCAGTACTTC. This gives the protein CASRDSSIPYEQYF.

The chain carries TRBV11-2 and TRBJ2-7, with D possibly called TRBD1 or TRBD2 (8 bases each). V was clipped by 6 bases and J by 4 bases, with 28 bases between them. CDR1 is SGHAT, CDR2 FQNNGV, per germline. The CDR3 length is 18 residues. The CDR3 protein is CASSRINRGAGGLYEQYV. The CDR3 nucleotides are TGTGCCAGCAGTCGGATCAACAGGGGGGCGGGGGGCTTGTACGAGCAGTACGTC.

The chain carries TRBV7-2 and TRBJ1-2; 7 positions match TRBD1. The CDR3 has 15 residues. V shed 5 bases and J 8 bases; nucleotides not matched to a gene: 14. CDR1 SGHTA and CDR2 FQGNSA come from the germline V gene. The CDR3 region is CASSETGRGRRGYTF. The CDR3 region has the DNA TGTGCCAGCAGCGAGACTGGTAGGGGGCGCCGAGGCTACACCTTC. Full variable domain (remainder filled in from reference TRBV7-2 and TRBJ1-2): GAGVSQSPSNKVTEKGKDVELRCDPISGHTALYWYRQSLGQGLEFLIYFQGNSAPDKSGLPSDRFSAERTGGSVSTLTIQRTQQEDSAVYLCASSETGRGRRGYTFGSGTRLTVV.

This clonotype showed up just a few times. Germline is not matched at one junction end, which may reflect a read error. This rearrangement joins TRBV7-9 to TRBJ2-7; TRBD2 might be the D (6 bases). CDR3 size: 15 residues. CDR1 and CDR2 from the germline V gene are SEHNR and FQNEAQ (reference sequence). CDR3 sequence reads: CASTLGQPASDEQYF. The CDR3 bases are TGTGCCAGCACCTTAGGGCAGCCGGCTAGCGACGAGCAGTACTTC.

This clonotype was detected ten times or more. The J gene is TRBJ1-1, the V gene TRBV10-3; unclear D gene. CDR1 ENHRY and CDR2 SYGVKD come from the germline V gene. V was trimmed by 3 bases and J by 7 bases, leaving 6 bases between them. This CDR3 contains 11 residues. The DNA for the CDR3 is TGTGCCATCAGTGAAAGTGTTGAAGCTTTCTTT. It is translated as CAISESVEAFF.

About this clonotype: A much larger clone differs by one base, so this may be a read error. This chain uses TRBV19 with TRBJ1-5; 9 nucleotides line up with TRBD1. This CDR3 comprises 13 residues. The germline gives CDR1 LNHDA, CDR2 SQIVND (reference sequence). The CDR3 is CASGDRVNQLQHF. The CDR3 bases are TGTGCCAGTGGGGACAGGGTAAATCAGCTCCAGCATTTT. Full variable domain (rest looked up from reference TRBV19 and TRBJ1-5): DGGITQSPKYLFRKEGQNVTLSCEQNLNHDAMYWYRQDPGQGLRLIYYSQIVNDFQKGDIAEGYSVSREKKESFPLTVTSAQKNPTAFYLCASGDRVNQLQHFGDGTRLSIL.

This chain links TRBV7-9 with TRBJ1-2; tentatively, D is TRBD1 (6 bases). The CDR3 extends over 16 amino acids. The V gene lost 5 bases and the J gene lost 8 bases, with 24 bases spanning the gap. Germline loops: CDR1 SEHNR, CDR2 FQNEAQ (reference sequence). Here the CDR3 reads CASSLVPGGGGRGYTF. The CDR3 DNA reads TGTGCCAGCAGCCTTGTACCCGGAGGGGGGGGGAGAGGCTACACCTTC. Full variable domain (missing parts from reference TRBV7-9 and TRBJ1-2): DTGVSQNPRHKITKRGQNVTFRCDPISEHNRLYWYRQTLGQGPEFLTYFQNEAQLEKSRLLSDRFSAERPKGSFSTLEIQRTEQGDSAMYLCASSLVPGGGGRGYTFGSGTRLTVV.

The CDR3 region has the DNA TGTGCCATCAGTGACAGCCCGGACTGGGGCTACACCTTC. This encodes CAISDSPDWGYTF. The chain carries TRBV10-3 and TRBJ1-2; no reliable D call. CDR3 size: 13 residues. Germline loops: CDR1 ENHRY, CDR2 SYGVKD. The V end lost 3 bases, the J end lost 8 bases, and 13 bases lay between the germline ends.

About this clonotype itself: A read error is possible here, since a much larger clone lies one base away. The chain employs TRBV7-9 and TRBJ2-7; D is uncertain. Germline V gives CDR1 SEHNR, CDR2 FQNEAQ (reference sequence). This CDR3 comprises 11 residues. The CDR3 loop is CASVVGFEQHF. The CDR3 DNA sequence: TGTGCCAGTGTTGTTGGTTTCGAGCAGCACTTC.

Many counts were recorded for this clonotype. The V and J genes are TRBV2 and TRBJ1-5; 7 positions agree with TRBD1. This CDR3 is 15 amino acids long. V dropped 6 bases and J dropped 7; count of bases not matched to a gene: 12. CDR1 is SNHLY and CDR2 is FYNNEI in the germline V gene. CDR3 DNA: TGTGCCAGCAGGGCAACGACAGGGATTAGGCAGCCCCAGCATTTT. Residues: CASRATTGIRQPQHF.